This TCR beta chain was found in a study of blood T cell repertoires in COVID-19. For the study at large: From the United States, Italy and Spain came samples of acute and convalescent COVID-19.

The J segment lost 0 bases and the V segment lost 4 bases, leaving 6 bases of the junction unmatched. This CDR3 contains 17 residues. Germline V gives CDR1 SGHVS, CDR2 FQNEAQ. Sequencing used immunoSEQ multiplex PCR; TCRdb keeps in-frame clones, though not all of them. This sample has over 450,000 clones, with 85% to 90% found just once. This rearrangement joins TRBV7-8 to TRBJ1-6, with TRBD1 matching over 7 bases. This receptor was obtained from a woman in her 50s with COVID-19, enrolled during active disease. Sample: peripheral blood. The CDR3: CASSSQGLGSYNSPLHF. CDR3 nucleotides: TGTGCCAGCAGCTCACAGGGGCTGGGCTCCTATAATTCACCCCTCCACTTT.